Below are 10 T cell receptor beta chains sequenced from a single sample in a study of blood T cell repertoires in COVID-19. Sequenced by immunoSEQ multiplex PCR; TCRdb stores in-frame clones only, minus some. The profile covers over 75,000 clones, with around nine tenths appearing a single time and approximately 2.9% taken by the ten largest. Sequencing was done on a sample of peripheral blood. Source of these receptors: an elderly woman with acute or convalescent COVID-19.

The CDR3 sequence is CASSIGQGANTGELFF. In DNA form, the CDR3 reads TGTGCCAGCAGTATTGGACAGGGGGCGAACACCGGGGAGCTGTTTTTT. The chain combines TRBV6-6 with TRBJ2-2, with 10 bases fitting TRBD1. The J segment lost 0 bases and the V segment lost 5 bases, leaving 3 bases of the junction unmatched. The CDR3 has 16 amino acids. The germline V gene has CDR1 MNHNY and CDR2 SVGAGI (reference sequence).

This chain joins TRBV6-6 and TRBJ2-2; 8 bases line up with TRBD2. This CDR3 is built from 15 residues. V trimming: 6 bases; J trimming: 5 bases; junction bases outside the gene matches: 8. The germline CDR1 and CDR2 sequences are MNHNY and SVGAGI (reference sequence). For the CDR3, the DNA is TGTGCCAGCAGCCCTCCGGGAGGGAGAACCGGGGAGCTGTTTTTT. Translation: CASSPPGGRTGELFF.

This chain links TRBV15 with TRBJ2-1; TRBD1 matches at 9 bases. V lost 5 bases to trimming and J lost 6 bases; unmatched junction nucleotides: 8. Germline V gene lookup returns CDR1 LNHNV and CDR2 YYDKDF (reference sequence). The CDR3 covers 15 residues. DNA of the CDR3: TGTGCCACCAGCTTCCGGGACAGGGAGGCCAATGAGCAGTTCTTC. Translating gives CATSFRDREANEQFF.

The chain links TRBV7-8 to TRBJ1-5; D unclear. Germline values: CDR1 SGHVS, CDR2 FQNEAQ. V lost 1 base and J lost 5, with 6 bases in between. The CDR3 totals 13 residues. The CDR3 sequence: CASSLVQDQPQHF. The CDR3 DNA reads as TGTGCCAGCAGCTTAGTGCAGGATCAGCCCCAGCATTTT.

The chain employs TRBV29-1 and TRBJ2-5; possible D gene TRBD2, 6 bases. Germline V gene data show CDR1 as SQVTM and CDR2 as ANQGSEA. Trimming took 7 bases from V and 7 from J, leaving 10 bases between them. The CDR3 has 10 amino acids. The chain's CDR3 is CSAAGGTQYF. The DNA for the CDR3 is TGCAGCGCCGCCGGGGGGACCCAGTACTTC.

The chain has TRBV7-2 and TRBJ2-3, with TRBD2 matching over 12 bases. Germline V gene data show CDR1 as SGHTA and CDR2 as FQGNSA. The CDR3 covers 16 residues. The junction had 12 bases not matched to a gene; V was cut back by 8 bases and J by 6 bases. The chain's CDR3 is CASGGRLAGGSDTQYF. The CDR3 nucleotides read TGTGCCAGCGGGGGTAGGCTAGCGGGAGGGTCCGATACGCAGTATTTT.

The chain is built from TRBV28 and TRBJ1-1; D may be TRBD1 (6 bases). CDR3 size: 17 residues. Trimming left V 6 bases short and J 0 bases short, with 20 bases between. CDR1 is MDHEN, CDR2 SYDVKM, per germline. The CDR3 here is CASREAIWGQMNTEAFF. In DNA form, the CDR3 reads TGTGCCAGCAGGGAGGCGATATGGGGGCAAATGAACACTGAAGCTTTCTTT.

This rearrangement joins TRBV7-2 to TRBJ1-6; the match to TRBD1 covers 8 bases. The V and J ends lost 5 bases and 8 bases, in that order; junction bases with no gene match: 11. The CDR3 covers 16 residues. Germline CDR1 reads SGHTA; CDR2 reads FQGNSA. CDR3 protein: CASSVLGDRSYSPLHF. CDR3 nucleotide sequence: TGTGCCAGCAGCGTACTTGGGGACAGGTCTTATTCACCCCTCCACTTT.

The DNA of the CDR3 is TGTGCCAGCAGCCAAGACCCGGGAATCATGGCGAACACTGAAGCTTTCTTT. As protein: CASSQDPGIMANTEAFF. The chain couples TRBV4-2 to TRBJ1-1; D is unresolved. Germline values: CDR1 LGHNA, CDR2 YNFKEQ. The CDR3 loop spans 17 amino acids. The germline V and J ends were trimmed by 0 bases and 1 base, with 15 bases remaining between them.

The CDR3: CASSSYWSEDTQYF. Here the CDR3 DNA reads TGTGCCAGCAGCTCCTACTGGAGTGAAGATACGCAGTATTTT. The chain joins TRBV7-2 to TRBJ2-3; no firm D call. The V gene lost 4 bases and the J gene lost 5 bases, with 13 bases spanning the gap. Germline V gene data show CDR1 as SGHTA and CDR2 as FQGNSA. The CDR3 is 14 residues long.